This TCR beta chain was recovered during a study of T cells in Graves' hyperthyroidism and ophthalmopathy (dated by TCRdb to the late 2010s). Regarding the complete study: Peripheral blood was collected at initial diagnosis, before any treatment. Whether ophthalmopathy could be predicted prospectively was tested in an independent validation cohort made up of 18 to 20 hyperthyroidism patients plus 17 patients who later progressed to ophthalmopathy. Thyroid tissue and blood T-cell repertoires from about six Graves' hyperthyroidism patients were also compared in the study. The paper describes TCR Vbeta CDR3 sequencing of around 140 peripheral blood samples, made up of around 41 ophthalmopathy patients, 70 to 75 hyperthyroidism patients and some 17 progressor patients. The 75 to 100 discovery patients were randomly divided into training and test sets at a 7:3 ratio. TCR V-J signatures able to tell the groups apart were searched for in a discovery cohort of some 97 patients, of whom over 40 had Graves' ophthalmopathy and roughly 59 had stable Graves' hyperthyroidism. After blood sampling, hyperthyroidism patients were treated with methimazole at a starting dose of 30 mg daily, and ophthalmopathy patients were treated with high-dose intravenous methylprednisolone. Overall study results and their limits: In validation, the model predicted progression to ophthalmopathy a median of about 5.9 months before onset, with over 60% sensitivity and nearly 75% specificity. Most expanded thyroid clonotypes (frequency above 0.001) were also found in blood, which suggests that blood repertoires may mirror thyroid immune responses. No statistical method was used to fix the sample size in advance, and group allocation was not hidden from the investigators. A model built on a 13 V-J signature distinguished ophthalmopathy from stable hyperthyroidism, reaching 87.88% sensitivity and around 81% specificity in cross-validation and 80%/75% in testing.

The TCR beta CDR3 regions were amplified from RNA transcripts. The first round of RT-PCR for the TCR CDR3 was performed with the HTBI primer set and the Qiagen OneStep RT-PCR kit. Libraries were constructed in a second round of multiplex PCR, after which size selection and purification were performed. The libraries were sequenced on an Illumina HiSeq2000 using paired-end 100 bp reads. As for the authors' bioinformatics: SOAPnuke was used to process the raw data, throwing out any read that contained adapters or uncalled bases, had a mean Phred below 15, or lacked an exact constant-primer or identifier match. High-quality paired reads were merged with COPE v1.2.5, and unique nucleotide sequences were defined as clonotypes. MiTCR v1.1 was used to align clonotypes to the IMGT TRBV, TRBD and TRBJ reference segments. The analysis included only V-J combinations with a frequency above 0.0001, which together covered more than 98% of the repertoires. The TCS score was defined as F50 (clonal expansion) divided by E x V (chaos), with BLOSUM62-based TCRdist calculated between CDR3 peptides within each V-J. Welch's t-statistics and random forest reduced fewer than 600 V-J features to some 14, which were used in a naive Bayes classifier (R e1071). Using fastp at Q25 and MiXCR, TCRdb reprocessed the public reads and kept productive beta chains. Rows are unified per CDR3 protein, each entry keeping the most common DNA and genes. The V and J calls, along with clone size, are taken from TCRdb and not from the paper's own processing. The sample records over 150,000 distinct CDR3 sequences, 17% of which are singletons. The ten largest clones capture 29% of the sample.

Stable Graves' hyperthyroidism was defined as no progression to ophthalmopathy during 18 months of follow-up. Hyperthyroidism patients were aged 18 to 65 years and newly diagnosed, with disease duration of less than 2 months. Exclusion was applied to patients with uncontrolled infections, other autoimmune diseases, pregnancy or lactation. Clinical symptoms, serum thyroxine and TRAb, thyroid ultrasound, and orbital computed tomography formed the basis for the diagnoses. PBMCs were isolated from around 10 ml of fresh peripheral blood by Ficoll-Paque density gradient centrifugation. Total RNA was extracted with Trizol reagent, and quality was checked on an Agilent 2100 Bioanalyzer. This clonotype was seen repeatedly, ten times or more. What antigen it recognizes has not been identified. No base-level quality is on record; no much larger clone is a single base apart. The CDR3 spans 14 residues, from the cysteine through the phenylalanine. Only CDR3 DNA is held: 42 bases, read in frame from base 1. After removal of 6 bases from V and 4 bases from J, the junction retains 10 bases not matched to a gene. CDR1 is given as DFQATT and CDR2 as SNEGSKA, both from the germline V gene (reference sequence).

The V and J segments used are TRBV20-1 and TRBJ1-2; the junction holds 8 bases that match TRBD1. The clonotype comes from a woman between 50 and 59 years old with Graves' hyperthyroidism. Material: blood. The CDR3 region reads CSAPATGGFYGYTF. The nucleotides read TGCAGTGCCCCGGCCACAGGGGGGTTCTATGGCTACACCTTC.